This T cell receptor (beta chain) was obtained from a study of cytomegalovirus exposure and HLA in healthy donors. The wider study: In an earlier analysis, 95 million to 140 million unique TCR beta sequences were found from some 180 million T cells. Around 80 million unique TCR sequences came from HLA-typed donors in an early release.

The CDR3 sequence is 13 residues long. V was shortened by 4 bases and J by 9 bases, with 14 bases between the two germline ends. The germline gives CDR1 SGHNT, CDR2 YYREEE (reference sequence). Study-wide findings and caveats: The authors later found HLA-associated TCR beta chains more clonally expanded than equally common others. The study designated 160 or so TCR beta chains cytomegalovirus-associated.

The PCR was carried out with 60 Vbeta primers and 13 Jbeta primers. Profiled with immunoSEQ multiplex PCR; TCRdb holds only in-frame clones, not every one. The sample lists about 120,000 clones, about 81% seen once, with around 2% in the top ten. Remarks on this clone: Its antigen is not known.

The sequenced sample was PBMCs. This chain joins TRBV5-4 and TRBJ2-4; D gene ambiguous. The TCR was taken from a man aged 40-50 years in good health and CMV-seronegative. The CDR3 loop is CASSLGSRSIQYF. CDR3 bases: TGTGCCAGCAGCCTGGGGTCCAGAAGCATTCAGTACTTC.